The TCR beta chain under discussion was sequenced for a study of blood T cell repertoires in COVID-19. Study at large: The origin of the acute and convalescent COVID-19 samples was the United States, Italy and Spain. PBMCs, B-cell-depleted T cells, or T cells were the source of the cDNA or gDNA that made up the material.

Per the original data handling: From reference gene primer amplification, estimates of nucleated cell counts were derived. TCRdb's table, derived via immunoSEQ multiplex PCR, lists solely in-frame clones and lacks some. The DNA was the basis for D and trimming; V, J and clone size are from that table. Seen here are a few hundred thousand clones, 70% to 90% observed once, and the top ten hold approximately 7%. Germline V gene sequence: CDR1 SGHRS, CDR2 YFSETQ. Deletions cut 2 bases from V and 0 bases from J, with 9 bases between. The CDR3 loop spans 15 amino acids. This chain connects TRBV5-1 to TRBJ1-3; D unclear. Sequenced: peripheral blood. The sequence was obtained from a woman in her sixties or seventies with active or convalescent COVID-19. In DNA, the CDR3 is TGCGCCAGCAGCTTAGGAGATCCCTCTGGAAACACCATATATTTT. Translated, it gives CASSLGDPSGNTIYF.